This T cell receptor (beta chain) was recovered during a study of blood T cell repertoires in COVID-19. Study information: From T cells, B-cell-depleted T cells, or PBMCs came the material, which was cDNA or gDNA.

Those enrolled in Seattle joined during active infection and were followed longitudinally afterward. Some clones are missing from TCRdb's copy, which holds only in-frame ones; the method was immunoSEQ multiplex PCR. Among more than 250,000 clones listed, approximately 89% were seen once. This clone turned up a few times. The receptor's source is a woman aged 30 to 39 with COVID-19, enrolled during active disease. Sequencing input: peripheral blood.

Here the CDR3 reads CASSQGPGTGGEKLFF. CDR3 DNA: TGTGCCAGCAGCCAAGGCCCTGGGACAGGGGGAGAAAAACTGTTTTTT. The V call is TRBV4-2, the J call TRBJ1-4, with 11 bases aligning to TRBD1. The trim removed 1 base at V and 8 bases at J, leaving 6 bases unmatched. Germline V gene sequence: CDR1 LGHNA, CDR2 YNFKEQ. CDR3 length: 16 amino acids.